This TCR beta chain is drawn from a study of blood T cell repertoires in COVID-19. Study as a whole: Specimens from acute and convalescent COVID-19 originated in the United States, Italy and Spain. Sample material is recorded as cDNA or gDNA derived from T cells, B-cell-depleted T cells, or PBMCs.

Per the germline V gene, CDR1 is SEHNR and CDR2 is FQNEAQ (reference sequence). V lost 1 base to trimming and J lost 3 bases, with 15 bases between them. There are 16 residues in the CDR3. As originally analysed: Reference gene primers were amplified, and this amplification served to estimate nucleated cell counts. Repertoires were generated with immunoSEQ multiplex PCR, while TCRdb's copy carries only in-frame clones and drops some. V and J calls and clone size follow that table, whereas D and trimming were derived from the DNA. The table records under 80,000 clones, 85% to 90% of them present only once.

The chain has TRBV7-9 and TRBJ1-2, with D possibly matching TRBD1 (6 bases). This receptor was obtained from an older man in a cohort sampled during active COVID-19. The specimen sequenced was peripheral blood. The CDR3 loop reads CASSLGAQGNDYGYTF. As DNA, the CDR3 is TGTGCCAGCAGCTTAGGGGCCCAGGGGAACGACTATGGCTACACCTTC.